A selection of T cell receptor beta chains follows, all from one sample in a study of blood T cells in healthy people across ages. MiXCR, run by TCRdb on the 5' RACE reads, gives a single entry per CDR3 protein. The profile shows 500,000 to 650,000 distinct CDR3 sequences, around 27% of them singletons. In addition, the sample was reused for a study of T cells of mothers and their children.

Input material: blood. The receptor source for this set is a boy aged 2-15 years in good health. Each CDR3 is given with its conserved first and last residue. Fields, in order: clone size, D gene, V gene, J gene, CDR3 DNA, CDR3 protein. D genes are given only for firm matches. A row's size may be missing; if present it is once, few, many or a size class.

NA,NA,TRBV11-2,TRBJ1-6,TGTGCCAGCAGCCGAAGGGATGGTTCACCCCTCCACTTT,CASSRRDGSPLHF
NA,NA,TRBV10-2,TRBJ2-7,TGCGCCAGTCAAACAGGGACTCCCTACGAGCAGTACTTC,CASQTGTPYEQYF
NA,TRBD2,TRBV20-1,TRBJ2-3,TGCAGTGCCCTGACTAGCGGGAGTTTCTTGCCAGATACGCAGTATTTT,CSALTSGSFLPDTQYF
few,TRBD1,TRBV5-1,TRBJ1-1,TGCGCCAGCAATCCACAGGGGGTTAGGACCACTGAAGCTTTCTTT,CASNPQGVRTTEAFF
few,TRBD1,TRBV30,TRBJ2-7,TGTGCCTCGGGACAGGGTTCCTACGAGCAGTACTTC,CASGQGSYEQYF
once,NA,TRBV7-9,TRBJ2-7,TGTGCCAGCAGCTTACGACGGCCGGGAGAGGTAGAATCCTACGAGCAGTACTTC,CASSLRRPGEVESYEQYF
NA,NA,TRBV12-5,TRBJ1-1,TGTGCTAGTGGTTTGGTGGGGGGGGCCAGCACTGAGGCTTTCTTT,CASGLVGGASTEAFF
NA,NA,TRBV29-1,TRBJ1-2,TGCAGCGTTGAAACACGGGTTTATGGCTACACCTTC,CSVETRVYGYTF
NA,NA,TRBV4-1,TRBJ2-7,TGCGCCAGCAGCCAAGATGGACTTTACGAGCAGTACTTC,CASSQDGLYEQYF
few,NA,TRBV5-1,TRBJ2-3,TGCGCCAGCAGCCCCCAGGCCAGTCGCCCAGATACGCAGTATTTT,CASSPQASRPDTQYF
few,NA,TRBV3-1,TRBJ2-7,TGTGCCAGCAGCCCCCCGGGACGGACGAGCTCCTACGAGCAGTACTTC,CASSPPGRTSSYEQYF
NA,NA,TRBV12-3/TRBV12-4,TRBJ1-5,TGTGCCAGCAGCTTAGCGGCAAATCAGCCCCAGCATTTT,CASSLAANQPQHF
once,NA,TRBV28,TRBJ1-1,TGTGCCAGCAGGCGTTACTCCGAGGGCTCTGAAGCTTTCTTT,CASRRYSEGSEAFF
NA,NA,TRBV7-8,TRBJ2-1,TGTGCCAGCAGGGCTGGGACGTACTCCTACAATGAGCAGTTCTTC,CASRAGTYSYNEQFF
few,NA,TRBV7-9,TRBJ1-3,TGTGCCAGCAGCCAAATGGACCTAAGAAACACCATATATTTT,CASSQMDLRNTIYF
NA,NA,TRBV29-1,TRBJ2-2,TGCAGCGCTAAGGGTTACGGGGAGCTGTTTTTT,CSAKGYGELFF
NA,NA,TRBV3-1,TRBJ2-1,TGTGCCAGCAGCCGAGATGTCATACAAAGGAATGAGCAGTTCTTC,CASSRDVIQRNEQFF